The 15 T cell receptor beta chains reported below all come from one sample, sequenced in a study of blood T cell repertoires in COVID-19. Only in-frame clones appear in the TCRdb table, and some are missing; sequencing was by immunoSEQ multiplex PCR. The profile shows fewer than 350,000 clones, around nine tenths of them singletons. Sequencing was performed on PBMCs or T cells enriched from blood (not recorded which). Receptor source: a woman aged 40 to 50 who had recovered from COVID-19.

The chain has TRBV10-3 and TRBJ2-7; no definite D call. Germline CDR1 reads ENHRY; CDR2 reads SYGVKD. The CDR3 is made up of 14 amino acids. Trimming cost V 3 bases and J 2 bases, with 11 bases left between them. CDR3 sequence (DNA): TGTGCCATCAGTGATTCTGTAGCAACCTACGAGCAGTACTTC. Translating gives CAISDSVATYEQYF.

The chain uses TRBV27 and TRBJ2-6; 8 bases are a match to TRBD1. The V gene's germline CDR1 is MNHEY and CDR2 SMNVEV (reference sequence). CDR3 size: 15 residues. Losses at the gene ends were 6 bases for V and 0 bases for J; bases not matched to a gene: 1. CDR3 residues: CASRTGGSGANVLTF. CDR3 coding DNA: TGTGCCAGCAGAACAGGGGGCTCTGGGGCCAACGTCCTGACTTTC.

This clone was recorded once. This same CDR3 is encoded by further DNA sequences in the sample. This rearrangement joins TRBV7-2 to TRBJ2-1, with unresolved D. The germline V gene has CDR1 SGHTA and CDR2 FQGNSA. V was clipped by 3 bases and J by 0 bases, with 3 bases between them. This CDR3 comprises 13 residues. The CDR3 nucleotides read TGTGCCAGCAGCTTCTCCTCCTACAATGAGCAGTTCTTC. It specifies CASSFSSYNEQFF.

This clone appeared once. The CDR3 region is CASSLGPDTQYF. CDR3 nucleotide sequence: TGTGCCAGCAGCCTGGGCCCAGATACGCAGTATTTT. This chain joins TRBV7-2 and TRBJ2-3; D unresolved. Germline CDR1 is SGHTA and CDR2 is FQGNSA. This CDR3 spans 12 amino acids. V dropped 5 bases and J dropped 4 bases, with 7 bases sitting between them.

CDR3 region: CACANRVGETQYF. In DNA form, the CDR3 reads TGTGCCTGCGCTAACAGGGTTGGGGAGACCCAGTACTTC. The V call is TRBV30, the J call TRBJ2-5; maybe TRBD1 (6 bases). Deletions cut 6 bases from V and 5 bases from J, with 16 bases between. Germline V gives CDR1 GTSNPN, CDR2 SVGIG (reference sequence). This CDR3 spans 13 amino acids.

This clone came up many times. The V gene is TRBV19, the J gene TRBJ2-7; 8 bases match TRBD2. This CDR3 has 15 residues. V was clipped by 3 bases and J by 6 bases; unmatched bases: 10. Per the germline V gene, CDR1 is LNHDA and CDR2 is SQIVND (reference sequence). CDR3 region: CASSIEASGRGEQYF. The CDR3 DNA reads as TGTGCCAGTAGTATTGAGGCGAGCGGGAGAGGCGAGCAGTACTTC.

The chain recombines TRBV6-2 or TRBV6-3 with TRBJ2-7, with 10 positions matching TRBD2. The CDR3 length is 17 residues. The germline V gene encodes CDR1 MNHEY and CDR2 SVGEGT. Trimming took 0 bases from V and 3 from J; bases not matched to a gene: 8. The DNA for the CDR3 is TGTGCCAGCAGTTACTCCACCAGCGGGAGGGCCATCTACGAGCAGTACTTC. It encodes CASSYSTSGRAIYEQYF.

Comments on this clone: This same CDR3 is encoded by further DNA sequences in the sample. This chain links TRBV7-2 with TRBJ1-2, with 8 bases identical to TRBD1. After removal of 6 bases from V and 4 bases from J, the junction contained 4 bases not matched to a gene. The length of the CDR3 is 13 residues. Germline V lookup: CDR1 SGHTA, CDR2 FQGNSA. CDR3 sequence (DNA): TGTGCCAGCAGTCTTACAGGGGGCTATGGCTACACCTTC. This sequence encodes CASSLTGGYGYTF.

The chain recombines TRBV4-2 with TRBJ2-7; 7 positions match TRBD2. CDR1 is LGHNA and CDR2 is YNFKEQ in the germline V gene. The CDR3 is 17 amino acids. Germline trimming cut 0 bases from V and 3 bases from J; bases unmatched to any gene: 11. Written as DNA, the CDR3 is TGTGCCAGCAGCCAAGAGTGGGCGGGAGCCCCGAACTACGAGCAGTACTTC. Translating gives CASSQEWAGAPNYEQYF.

V is TRBV18 and J is TRBJ1-2; D is uncertain. The germline CDR1 and CDR2 sequences are KGHSH and LQKENI. Between the trimmed V and J ends, which lost 4 bases and 2 bases, there was a span of 17 bases. The CDR3 spans 16 residues. CDR3 bases: TGTGCCAGCTCACGAACCCTCCAGACACAGAACTATGGCTACACCTTC. It translates to CASSRTLQTQNYGYTF.

The CDR3 DNA reads TGTGCCAGCACGGTCCGCGCGGATGAAAAACTGTTTTTT. Translation: CASTVRADEKLFF. The gene calls are TRBV12-3 or TRBV12-4 and TRBJ1-4, with D hard to call. V gave up 7 bases and J gave up 6 bases, with 12 bases separating them. This CDR3 spans 13 amino acids.

The CDR3 nucleotides are TGCAGCGTAAGGACAGGGGGCTCCTACGAGCAGTACTTC. Encoded protein: CSVRTGGSYEQYF. This chain uses TRBV29-1 with TRBJ2-7; TRBD1 aligns across 10 bases. Trimming removed 6 bases from V and 0 bases from J; junction bases left unmatched: 2. Germline V gives CDR1 SQVTM, CDR2 ANQGSEA. The CDR3 has 13 amino acids.

This clone occurred once. This rearrangement joins TRBV3-1 (or the pseudogene TRBV3-2) to TRBJ2-1; 12 bases fit TRBD2. The CDR3 runs 15 residues. Germline lookup yields CDR1 LGHDT and CDR2 YNNKEL (reference sequence). The V and J ends lost 2 bases and 9 bases, in that order; junction bases with no gene match: 5. CDR3: CASSQNLAGGGEQFF. The CDR3, as DNA: TGTGCCAGCAGCCAAAATCTAGCGGGAGGGGGTGAGCAGTTCTTC.

The J gene is TRBJ1-6, the V gene TRBV10-2; no definite D call. The V and J ends lost 3 bases and 2 bases respectively, with 5 bases between them. Germline CDR1 and CDR2: WSHSY and SAAADI. This CDR3 contains 14 residues. This chain's CDR3 is CASSDNTYNSPLHF. CDR3 sequence (DNA): TGCGCCAGCAGTGACAACACCTATAATTCACCCCTCCACTTT.

In this sample, this clone turned up a few times. The J gene is TRBJ2-7, the V gene TRBV6-5, with D possibly TRBD2 on 6 matching bases. The CDR3 length is 14 residues. V dropped 6 bases and J dropped 3 bases, with 15 bases sitting between them. Germline-derived CDR1 and CDR2 are MNHEY and SVGAGI. This chain's CDR3 is CASRAGTVGYEQYF. Here the CDR3 DNA reads TGTGCCAGCAGAGCCGGGACTGTAGGCTACGAGCAGTACTTC.